A selection of T cell receptor beta chains follows, all from one sample in a study of blood T cell repertoires in COVID-19. Some clones are missing from TCRdb's copy, which holds only in-frame ones; the method was immunoSEQ multiplex PCR. Of under 350,000 clones detected, around nine tenths appear once; the ten largest clones hold under 3%. Specimen: PBMCs or T cells enriched from blood (not recorded which). These receptor sequences come from a woman aged 18-29 years who had recovered from COVID-19. Both conserved end residues are part of each CDR3. The D gene is left open where the match is weak. Only some rows state a clone size, as once, few, many or a class for expanded clones.

D gene	clone size	V gene	J gene	CDR3 DNA	CDR3 protein
NA	NA	TRBV29-1	TRBJ2-7	TGCAGCGTTCTCTTACCCGCCGGCGAGCAGTACTTC	CSVLLPAGEQYF
TRBD1	NA	TRBV27	TRBJ1-2	TGTGCCAGCAGTTTTGGAGGGGGCGCCGGTGGCTACACCTTC	CASSFGGGAGGYTF
TRBD1	NA	TRBV6-2/TRBV6-3	TRBJ1-5	TGTGCCAGCAGTGGACAGGGCGGCAATCAGCCCCAGCATTTT	CASSGQGGNQPQHF
TRBD2	NA	TRBV7-9	TRBJ2-7	TGTGCCAGCAGCTTAATGGCGGGAGACTACGAGCAGTACTTC	CASSLMAGDYEQYF
TRBD1	NA	TRBV3-1/TRBV3-2	TRBJ1-1	TGTGCCAGCACCACAGGGGAAACTGAAGCTTTCTTT	CASTTGETEAFF
NA	NA	TRBV7-2	TRBJ2-7	TGTGCCAGCAGCTTGACTAGCTCCTACGAGCAGTACTTC	CASSLTSSYEQYF
TRBD2	NA	TRBV27	TRBJ2-1	TGTGCCAGCAGGGACGCCGGGACTAACAATGAGCAGTTCTTC	CASRDAGTNNEQFF
NA	NA	TRBV6-2/TRBV6-3	TRBJ2-1	TGTGCCAGCAGTTACAAAGAGGTGTACAATGAGCAGTTCTTC	CASSYKEVYNEQFF
TRBD2	NA	TRBV5-4	TRBJ2-5	TGTGCCAGCAGCTTGGGTTCGACGGCTAGCGGGGGGCGAGAGACCCAGTACTTC	CASSLGSTASGGRETQYF
TRBD1	NA	TRBV5-1	TRBJ2-7	TGCGCCAGCAGCTTGACAGGGGGCCGCTCCTACGAGCAGTACTTC	CASSLTGGRSYEQYF
NA	few	TRBV6-5	TRBJ1-1	TGTGCCAGCAGTTTTGACCGTGCCAGGATGAACACTGAAGCTTTCTTT	CASSFDRARMNTEAFF
TRBD2	few	TRBV4-2	TRBJ2-3	TGTGCCAGCAGCCCTCGAACTAGCGGGAGTCAAGATACGCAGTATTTT	CASSPRTSGSQDTQYF
TRBD2	once	TRBV6-5	TRBJ2-7	TGTGCCAGCAGTTCCAGGGATCGCGGGAGAACCTACGAGCAGTACTTC	CASSSRDRGRTYEQYF
NA	NA	TRBV3-1/TRBV3-2	TRBJ1-5	TGTGCCAGCAGCCAAGCAGGGGATCAGCCCCAGCATTTT	CASSQAGDQPQHF
NA	NA	TRBV6-5	TRBJ1-6	TGTGCCAGCAATGCGGGACGCTATAATTCACCCCTCCACTTT	CASNAGRYNSPLHF
NA	NA	TRBV2	TRBJ2-2	TGTGCCAGCAGGCAACTAGCCGGGATCCAGGGGGAGCTGTTTTTT	CASRQLAGIQGELFF
NA	NA	TRBV5-1	TRBJ1-2	TGCGCCAGCAGCTTGACTGGAGCTAACTATGGCTACACCTTC	CASSLTGANYGYTF
NA	few	TRBV11-2	TRBJ1-2	TGTGCCAGCAGCCCCTCCAGCGCTAACTATGGCTACACCTTC	CASSPSSANYGYTF
TRBD2	NA	TRBV7-8	TRBJ2-5	TGTGCCAGCAGCTTAGGGGTGCGGGGGGGCTCAGAGACCCAGTACTTC	CASSLGVRGGSETQYF
TRBD1	once	TRBV7-2	TRBJ2-7	TGTGCCAGCAGCTTAGTGACCGGGACAGGGATCTACGAGCAGTACTTC	CASSLVTGTGIYEQYF
TRBD1	NA	TRBV4-3	TRBJ2-3	TGCGCCAGCAGCCAAGAGTCGGGGACAGGGCCCACAGATACGCAGTATTTT	CASSQESGTGPTDTQYF
NA	NA	TRBV5-5	TRBJ1-1	TGTGCCAGCAGCCCCCCAGTCTCGTCTGAAGCTTTCTTT	CASSPPVSSEAFF
TRBD2	once	TRBV4-1	TRBJ2-1	TGCGCCAGCAGCTATCGGACTAGCGGGAATGAGCAGTTCTTC	CASSYRTSGNEQFF
NA	once	TRBV24-1	TRBJ1-5	TGTGCCACCAGTCATAGAATACGGAGCAATCAGCCCCAGCATTTT	CATSHRIRSNQPQHF
TRBD2	few	TRBV5-6	TRBJ2-1	TGTGCCAGCAGCTTGGCCGGTAGTAGCGGGAGTGTCTACAATGAGCAGTTCTTC	CASSLAGSSGSVYNEQFF
NA	NA	TRBV9	TRBJ2-3	TGTGCCAGCAGCGTAGTAAGCTCCAACACAGATACGCAGTATTTT	CASSVVSSNTDTQYF
TRBD2	NA	TRBV28	TRBJ2-7	TGTGCCAGCACCGGGACTAGCGGGAGTAATGACGAGCAGTACTTC	CASTGTSGSNDEQYF
TRBD1	NA	TRBV5-6	TRBJ1-2	TGTGCCAGCAGCGGCAAGGTCACGTTTAGGGGGCGGCTCCCCTATGGCTACACCTTC	CASSGKVTFRGRLPYGYTF
NA	NA	TRBV6-2/TRBV6-3	TRBJ2-7	TGTGCCAGCAGTTTTCGCCCATCTATCGCAGGGGACGAGCAGTACTTC	CASSFRPSIAGDEQYF
TRBD2	NA	TRBV30	TRBJ2-7	TGTGCCTGGAGTACGGGGACTAGAGGGTCCGACGAGCAGTACTTC	CAWSTGTRGSDEQYF
TRBD1	NA	TRBV5-6	TRBJ2-2	TGTGCCAGCAGCTTGGTCGGGACAGGGGGCAGCGGGGAGCTGTTTTTT	CASSLVGTGGSGELFF
TRBD2	once	TRBV6-1	TRBJ2-7	TGTGCCAGCAGTGAAATCGGACTAGCGGGATTCTACGAGCAGTACTTC	CASSEIGLAGFYEQYF
TRBD2	NA	TRBV9	TRBJ2-3	TGTGCCAGCAGCGCCGGACATAGGACTAGAGGGGCCGATACGCAGTATTTT	CASSAGHRTRGADTQYF
NA	NA	TRBV7-2	TRBJ1-5	TGTGCCAGCAGCTTAGCCCCACAGGGTTATCAGCCCCAGCATTTT	CASSLAPQGYQPQHF
NA	NA	TRBV30	TRBJ1-2	TGTGCCTGGAGTCCCACGGGACATGGACCCGATGGCTACACCTTC	CAWSPTGHGPDGYTF
TRBD2	NA	TRBV10-3	TRBJ2-7	TGTGCCATCAGTCGAATATTACTAGCGGAGAGGGACTACGAGCAGTACTTC	CAISRILLAERDYEQYF
NA	NA	TRBV25-1	TRBJ2-5	TGTGCCAGCAGTGAATATGCGAACGCCGGAGAGACCCAGTACTTC	CASSEYANAGETQYF
TRBD2	NA	TRBV2	TRBJ2-3	TGTGCCACCCGAGTCAAACTAGCGGGAGGAACAGATACGCAGTATTTT	CATRVKLAGGTDTQYF
NA	NA	TRBV7-9	TRBJ2-5	TGTGCCAGCAGCAGGGCCCCCGGGCAAGAGACCCAGTACTTC	CASSRAPGQETQYF
NA	NA	TRBV2	TRBJ2-7	TGTGCCAGCAGTGAAGCTCGACACCCCGCAAACTACGAGCAGTACTTC	CASSEARHPANYEQYF
TRBD1	NA	TRBV19	TRBJ1-2	TGTGCCAGTAGTCCCCGGGACAGGGAAACTGGCTACACCTTC	CASSPRDRETGYTF
TRBD1	NA	TRBV10-1	TRBJ2-1	TGCGCCAGCAGTCCATGGGACAGGGACAATGAGCAGTTCTTC	CASSPWDRDNEQFF
NA	NA	TRBV10-3	TRBJ2-6	TGTGCCATCAGGGGTAATCAGGGGTTCTCTGGGGCCAACGTCCTGACTTTC	CAIRGNQGFSGANVLTF
NA	NA	TRBV5-4	TRBJ1-1	TGTGCCAGCAACTTACCAGGGGATCTTTCTGAAGCTTTCTTT	CASNLPGDLSEAFF
TRBD1	NA	TRBV2	TRBJ1-5	TGTGCCAGCAGGACGGGACAGCGCGTGTATTTT	CASRTGQRVYF
TRBD2	NA	TRBV27	TRBJ2-1	TGTGCCAGCCATAGCGGGCCCTCCTACAATGAGCAGTTCTTC	CASHSGPSYNEQFF
TRBD1	few	TRBV28	TRBJ2-1	TGTGCCAGCAGTTTCAGGGGACAGGGGCTGGTCAATGAGCAGTTCTTC	CASSFRGQGLVNEQFF
NA	NA	TRBV5-1	TRBJ1-3	TGCGCCAGCAGCTTAGACCTGAGGTTCTCTGGAAACACCATATATTTT	CASSLDLRFSGNTIYF
NA	NA	TRBV19	TRBJ1-2	TGTGCCAGTAGTACCTGGGCCTCCGGCTACACCTTC	CASSTWASGYTF
NA	NA	TRBV4-1	TRBJ1-2	TGCGCCAGCAGCCAAGATCGGGCAGGAGGTATCTATGGCTACACCTTC	CASSQDRAGGIYGYTF
NA	NA	TRBV27	TRBJ2-2	TGTGCCAGCAGTTCGATCGCGAACAGGGTCCAACTCCGGGAGCTGTTTTTT	CASSSIANRVQLRELFF
NA	NA	TRBV7-6	TRBJ1-1	TGTGCCAGCATAGGTGGAGGAACGAAAGCTTTCTTT	CASIGGGTKAFF
TRBD2	NA	TRBV27	TRBJ2-5	TGTGCCAGCAGTTACAAGACTAGCGCAGGGGAGACCCAGTACTTC	CASSYKTSAGETQYF
TRBD1	NA	TRBV7-2	TRBJ1-1	TGTGCCAGCACCCTCACAGGGGTTACTGAAGCTTTCTTT	CASTLTGVTEAFF
TRBD2	NA	TRBV6-5	TRBJ2-1	TGTGCCAGCAGTTACTCGGCTAGCGGGAACGACAATGAGCAGTTCTTC	CASSYSASGNDNEQFF
TRBD2	NA	TRBV5-1	TRBJ2-7	TGCGCCAGCAGCCTTGGGGGGGATTCCTACGAGCAGTACTTC	CASSLGGDSYEQYF
NA	NA	TRBV25-1	TRBJ2-3	TGTGCCAGCAGTGAATACGGGTATAGCACAGATACGCAGTATTTT	CASSEYGYSTDTQYF
NA	few	TRBV7-8	TRBJ2-5	TGTGCCAGCAGTTCCCCACTGAAAGAGACCCAGTACTTC	CASSSPLKETQYF
NA	NA	TRBV18	TRBJ1-1	TGTGCCAGCTCACCACAGGGAGGGACTGAAGCTTTCTTT	CASSPQGGTEAFF
TRBD1	few	TRBV6-6	TRBJ1-1	TGTGCCAGCAGTAACAGGGGGCGCGGTGGTACTGAAGCTTTCTTT	CASSNRGRGGTEAFF